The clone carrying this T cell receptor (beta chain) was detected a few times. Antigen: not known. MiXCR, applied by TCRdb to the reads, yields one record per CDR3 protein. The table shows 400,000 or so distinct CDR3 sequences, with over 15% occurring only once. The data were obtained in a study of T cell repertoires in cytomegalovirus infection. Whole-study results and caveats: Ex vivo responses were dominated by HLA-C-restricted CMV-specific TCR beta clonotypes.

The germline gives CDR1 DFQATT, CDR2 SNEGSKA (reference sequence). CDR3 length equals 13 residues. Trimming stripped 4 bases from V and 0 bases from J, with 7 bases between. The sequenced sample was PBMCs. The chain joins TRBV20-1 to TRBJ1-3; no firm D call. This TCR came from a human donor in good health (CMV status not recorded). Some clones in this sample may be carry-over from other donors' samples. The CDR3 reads CSAISISGNTIYF. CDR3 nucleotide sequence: TGCAGTGCTATCTCCATCTCTGGAAACACCATATATTTT.